A single sample is the source of the 19 T cell receptor beta chains below, sequenced in a study of cytomegalovirus exposure and HLA in healthy donors. Primers included in the PCR were 60 Vbeta and 13 Jbeta primers. Using immunoSEQ multiplex PCR, the repertoire was profiled, and TCRdb retains in-frame clones only, with some absent. The sample contains 150,000 to 200,000 clones, 70% to 80% of which appear only once. Sequencing used PBMCs. Receptors were obtained from a man younger than 35 in good health and CMV-seropositive.

This chain uses TRBV28 with TRBJ2-5, with 9 bases identical to TRBD2. Germline assignment: CDR1 MDHEN and CDR2 SYDVKM. The CDR3 runs 13 residues. V was pared by 6 bases and J by 7 bases, with 6 bases of the junction left unmatched. CDR3 DNA: TGTGCCAGCAGGTCTAGCGGGATGGGGACCCAGTACTTC. Residues: CASRSSGMGTQYF. The complete variable domain, with remaining parts taken from reference TRBV28 and TRBJ2-5, reads DVKVTQSSRYLVKRTGEKVFLECVQDMDHENMFWYRQDPGLGLRLIYFSYDVKMKEKGDIPEGYSVSREKKERFSLILESASTNQTSMYLCASRSSGMGTQYFGPGTRLLVL.

This chain joins TRBV18 and TRBJ1-2; 8 nucleotides line up with TRBD1. The CDR3 runs to 15 residues. From germline, CDR1 is KGHSH and CDR2 LQKENI. The V segment lost 2 bases and the J segment 7 bases; nucleotides outside the gene matches: 9. Written as DNA, the CDR3 is TGTGCCAGCTCACCAACCAACGGACAGGGAACTGGCTACACCTTC. Translation: CASSPTNGQGTGYTF.

Only one count was recorded for this clone. V gene TRBV13 combines with J gene TRBJ2-1; TRBD1 might be the D (6 bases). CDR3 length: 16 amino acids. Germline V gives CDR1 PRHDT, CDR2 FYEKMQ (reference sequence). V shed 0 bases and J shed 6 bases, with 15 bases lying between them. CDR3 loop: CASSLGAGAFVNEQFF. CDR3 nucleotide sequence: TGTGCCAGCAGCTTAGGGGCAGGGGCATTTGTCAATGAGCAGTTCTTC.

CDR3 nucleotides: TGCGCCAGCAGCCTAAGCGGACAGGGCCACGAGCAGTACTTC. Its translation is CASSLSGQGHEQYF. V gene TRBV4-3 combines with J gene TRBJ2-5; 8 bases are shared with TRBD1. The J call is uncertain, as TRBJ2-7 better fits the DNA end. Germline V gives CDR1 LGHNA, CDR2 YSLEER. The CDR3 covers 14 residues.

The V call is TRBV5-1, the J call TRBJ2-7; 8 bases map to TRBD1. The CDR3 has 12 residues. The V gene end was trimmed by 6 bases and the J gene end by 2 bases; junction bases not matched to a gene: 1. Germline CDR1 is SGHRS and CDR2 is YFSETQ. This CDR3 reads CASTGQAYEQYF. The CDR3 DNA sequence: TGCGCCAGCACGGGACAGGCCTACGAGCAGTACTTC.

This clone occurred a few times. V and J are TRBV12-5 and TRBJ2-7; D may be TRBD1 (6 bases). The length of the CDR3 is 15 residues. The V end was cut by 1 base, the J end by 4 bases, with 14 bases between. Looked up from germline, CDR1 is LGHNT and CDR2 is FRNRAP. The CDR3 spells CASGLAQGNPYEQYF. CDR3 coding DNA: TGTGCTAGTGGTTTGGCACAGGGAAATCCGTACGAGCAGTACTTC.

The genes are TRBV25-1 and TRBJ2-1; a possible D gene is TRBD1 (6 bases). Between the trimmed V and J ends, which lost 5 bases and 2 bases, there was a span of 13 bases. In germline, CDR1 is MGHDK, CDR2 SYGVNS. The length of the CDR3 is 15 residues. This CDR3 is CASSKTGPTYNEQFF. The DNA for the CDR3 is TGTGCCAGCAGTAAAACAGGGCCCACCTACAATGAGCAGTTCTTC.

The chain uses TRBV5-1 and TRBJ1-2; tentatively, D is TRBD1 (6 bases). This CDR3 contains 15 residues. V lost 0 bases and J lost 6, with 15 bases in between. CDR1 is SGHRS and CDR2 is YFSETQ in the germline V gene. The CDR3 is CASSLEAGVTDGYTF. The CDR3 coding sequence is TGCGCCAGCAGCTTGGAAGCAGGGGTAACGGATGGCTACACCTTC.

The chain is built from TRBV7-2 and TRBJ2-7, with D possibly TRBD1 on 5 matching bases. The V end was cut by 3 bases, the J end by 3 bases, with 6 bases between. Germline V gene sequence: CDR1 SGHTA, CDR2 FQGNSA. This CDR3 is 12 amino acids long. CDR3 protein: CASSFDSYEQYF. Here the CDR3 DNA reads TGTGCCAGCAGCTTCGACAGCTACGAGCAGTACTTC.

J is TRBJ1-4 and V is TRBV5-1; 7 bases align to TRBD1. Germline V lookup: CDR1 SGHRS, CDR2 YFSETQ. The junction had 9 bases not matched to a gene; V was cut back by 4 bases and J by 6 bases. The CDR3 has 15 residues. The CDR3 reads CASSPEQGLYEKLFF. CDR3 sequence (DNA): TGCGCCAGCAGCCCCGAACAGGGGTTATATGAAAAACTGTTTTTT.

The chain employs TRBV4-3 and TRBJ2-7; the D is unclear. Trimming removed 2 bases at V and 0 bases at J, with 11 bases between. CDR1 is LGHNA, CDR2 YSLEER, per germline. CDR3 length: 15 amino acids. The CDR3 here is CASSQTQDSSYEQYF. CDR3 nucleotides: TGCGCCAGCAGCCAAACACAAGACTCCTCCTACGAGCAGTACTTC.

This clone was counted between two and nine times. The rearrangement joins TRBV5-1 to TRBJ1-1; the match to TRBD1 covers 11 bases. Germline values: CDR1 SGHRS, CDR2 YFSETQ. V lost 4 bases, J lost 3 bases, and 14 bases stayed unmatched. This CDR3 has 18 amino acids. CDR3 sequence reads: CASSPSDRGRGGDTEAFF. Here the CDR3 DNA reads TGCGCCAGCAGCCCTTCGGACAGGGGGCGCGGAGGGGACACTGAAGCTTTCTTT.

J is TRBJ2-1 and V is TRBV6-1; 8 nucleotides agree with TRBD1. V trimming: 6 bases; J trimming: 2 bases; junction bases outside the gene matches: 6. The CDR3 totals 15 residues. Germline V gene sequence: CDR1 MNHNS, CDR2 SASEGT. CDR3 in DNA: TGTGCCAGCAGGGACCGGGACAGGCCCTACAATGAGCAGTTCTTC. Protein sequence: CASRDRDRPYNEQFF.

The chain is built from TRBV28 and TRBJ1-4; D not certain. There are 15 residues in the CDR3. Germline CDR1 MDHEN, CDR2 SYDVKM. The ends were cut back, 6 bases at V and 3 bases at J, with 14 bases in the middle. CDR3 sequence (DNA): TGTGCCAGCAGCCTTTACGCAGGATCTAATGAAAAACTGTTTTTT. Translation gives CASSLYAGSNEKLFF.

V and J are TRBV5-3 and TRBJ2-5; TRBD2 matches at 7 bases. TRBV5-3 has ORF status, its function being uncertain. Trimming at V came to 1 base and at J to 5 bases, leaving 20 bases not matched to a gene. This CDR3 contains 19 residues. CDR3 region: CARSLTAAWLVARGETQYF. The CDR3, as DNA: TGTGCCAGAAGCTTGACGGCGGCTTGGTTAGTGGCGCGGGGGGAGACCCAGTACTTC.

The CDR3 region has the DNA TGTGCCAGCAGTTTACCCAGGGGGGTAGGGAACACTGAAGCTTTCTTT. It yields the protein CASSLPRGVGNTEAFF. The chain joins TRBV28 to TRBJ1-1; TRBD1 aligns across 7 bases. V was pared by 2 bases and J by 1 base, with 7 bases of the junction left unmatched. The CDR3 is 16 residues long. Germline V gives CDR1 MDHEN, CDR2 SYDVKM.

The V call is TRBV19, the J call TRBJ2-3; perhaps TRBD1 as D (5 bases). CDR3 size: 13 residues. The germline V gene has CDR1 LNHDA and CDR2 SQIVND (reference sequence). V lost 7 bases and J 1 base, leaving 9 bases between the germline ends. The CDR3 region is CASKGVGTDTQYF. The CDR3 nucleotides are TGTGCCAGTAAAGGGGTTGGCACAGATACGCAGTATTTT.

The J gene is TRBJ2-5, the V gene TRBV11-2; D is perhaps TRBD1 (6 bases). This CDR3 is 16 amino acids long. CDR1 and CDR2 from the germline V gene are SGHAT and FQNNGV. Trimming cost V 4 bases and J 5 bases, with 20 bases left between them. CDR3 DNA sequence: TGTGCCAGCAGCTCTAATCGGGACAAGGCGAGGGAGACCCAGTACTTC. Protein product: CASSSNRDKARETQYF.

This clone was seen a single time. This chain connects TRBV5-5 to TRBJ1-1; possible D gene TRBD1, 5 bases. CDR3 length: 14 residues. The germline V gene has CDR1 SGHKS and CDR2 YYEKEE (reference sequence). V was cut by 0 bases and J by 3 bases, with 9 bases left in between. The CDR3 DNA sequence: TGTGCCAGCAGCTTGGACCCAGGGTACACTGAAGCTTTCTTT. It specifies CASSLDPGYTEAFF.